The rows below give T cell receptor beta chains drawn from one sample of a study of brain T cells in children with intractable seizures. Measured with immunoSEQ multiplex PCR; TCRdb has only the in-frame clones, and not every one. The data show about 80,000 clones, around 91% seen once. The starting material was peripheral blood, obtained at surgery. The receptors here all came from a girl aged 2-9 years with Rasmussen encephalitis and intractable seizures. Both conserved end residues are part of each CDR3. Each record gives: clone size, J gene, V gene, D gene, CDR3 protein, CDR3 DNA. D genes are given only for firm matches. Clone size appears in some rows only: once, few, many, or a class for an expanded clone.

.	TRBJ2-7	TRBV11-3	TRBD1	CASSSGQGSYEQYF	TGTGCCAGCAGCTCGGGACAGGGGTCCTACGAGCAGTACTTC
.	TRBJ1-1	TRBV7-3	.	CASSPDGGITEAFF	TGTGCCAGCAGCCCAGACGGGGGCATCACTGAAGCTTTCTTT
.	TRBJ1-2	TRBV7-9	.	CASSFGQPSGYTF	TGTGCCAGCAGCTTCGGTCAACCGTCTGGCTACACCTTC
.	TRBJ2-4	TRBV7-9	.	CASISKKLGQAENIQYF	TGTGCCAGCATCTCAAAGAAACTGGGGCAGGCGGAAAACATTCAGTACTTC
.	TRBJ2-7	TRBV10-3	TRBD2	CAISESVAGGTYEQYF	TGTGCCATCAGTGAGAGCGTAGCGGGGGGTACCTACGAGCAGTACTTC
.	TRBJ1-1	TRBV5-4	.	CASSRPRGGTEAFF	TGTGCCAGCAGCCGGCCTCGCGGAGGAACTGAAGCTTTCTTT
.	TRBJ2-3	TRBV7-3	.	CASSPGVGPRRDTQYF	TGTGCCAGCAGCCCCGGAGTGGGGCCCCGCCGGGATACGCAGTATTTT
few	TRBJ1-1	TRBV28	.	CASSPLGGIEAFF	TGTGCCAGCAGTCCCCTCGGGGGGATTGAAGCTTTCTTT
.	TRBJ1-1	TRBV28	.	CASWVGGTEAFF	TGTGCCAGTTGGGTGGGGGGCACTGAAGCTTTCTTT
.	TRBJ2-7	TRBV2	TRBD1	CASTGGLDEQYF	TGTGCCTCCACAGGGGGGCTAGACGAGCAGTACTTC
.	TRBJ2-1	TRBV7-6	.	CASSLAGGSYSYNEQFF	TGTGCCAGCAGCTTGGCTGGAGGGAGCTACTCCTACAATGAGCAGTTCTTC
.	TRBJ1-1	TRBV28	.	CASSLPGTEAFF	TGTGCCAGCAGTTTACCGGGGACTGAAGCTTTCTTT
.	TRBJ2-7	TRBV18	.	CASSPGTAYEQYF	TGTGCCAGCTCACCCGGGACGGCCTACGAGCAGTACTTC